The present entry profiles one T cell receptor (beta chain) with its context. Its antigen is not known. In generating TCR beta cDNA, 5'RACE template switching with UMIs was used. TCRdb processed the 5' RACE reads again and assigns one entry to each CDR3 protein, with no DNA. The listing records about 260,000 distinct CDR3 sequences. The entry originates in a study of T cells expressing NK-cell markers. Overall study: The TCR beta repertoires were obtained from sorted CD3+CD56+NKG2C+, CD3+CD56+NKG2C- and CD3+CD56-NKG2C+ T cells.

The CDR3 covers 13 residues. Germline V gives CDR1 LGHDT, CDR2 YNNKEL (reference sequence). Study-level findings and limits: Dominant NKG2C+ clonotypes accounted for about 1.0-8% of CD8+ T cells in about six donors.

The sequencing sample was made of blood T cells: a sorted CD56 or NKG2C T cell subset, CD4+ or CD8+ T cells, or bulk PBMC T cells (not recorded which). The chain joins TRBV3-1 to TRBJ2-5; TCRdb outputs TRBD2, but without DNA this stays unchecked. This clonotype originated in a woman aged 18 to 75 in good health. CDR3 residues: CASSPIVYETQYF.